One and the same sample provided the 30 T cell receptor beta chains below, sequenced in a study of early T cells in non-severe SARS-CoV-2 infection. TCRdb analysed the 5' RACE reads with MiXCR anew, one entry per CDR3 protein. The sample lists around 76,000 distinct CDR3 sequences, roughly 15% occurring once. The sample was whole blood, taken at baseline. These receptors all stem from an adult who was a healthcare worker with PCR-confirmed SARS-CoV-2 infection or an uninfected control (not recorded which).

This sequence joins TRBV20-1 and TRBJ2-1; 8 positions match TRBD2. The ends lost 3 bases at V and 4 bases at J; junction bases unmatched: 5. The CDR3 is made up of 14 amino acids. The V gene's germline CDR1 is DFQATT and CDR2 SNEGSKA (reference sequence). The CDR3 is CSARTTSGYNEQFF. The CDR3 DNA is TGCAGTGCTAGGACCACTAGCGGATACAATGAGCAGTTCTTC.

The V gene is TRBV12-3 or TRBV12-4, the J gene TRBJ2-7; D is ambiguous. The CDR3 consists of 11 residues. V gave up 5 bases and J gave up 2 bases, with 4 bases separating them. CDR3 in DNA: TGTGCCAGCAGTCGTACCTACGAGCAGTACTTC. Translating gives CASSRTYEQYF.

This clonotype has just a few counts. J is TRBJ2-7 and V is TRBV20-1; 8 positions match TRBD2. Germline values: CDR1 DFQATT, CDR2 SNEGSKA (reference sequence). This CDR3 spans 14 amino acids. The V gene end was trimmed by 5 bases and the J gene end by 2 bases; junction bases not matched to a gene: 8. The CDR3 region has the DNA TGCAGTGCTGCCGGGTCGGGAGGGCCCTACGAGCAGTACTTC. Residues: CSAAGSGGPYEQYF.

The sample holds a few counts of this clonotype. The genes are TRBV6-1 and TRBJ1-5; no reliable D call. The V end was cut by 7 bases, the J end by 0 bases, with 10 bases between. The CDR3 has 14 amino acids. Germline V gives CDR1 MNHNS, CDR2 SASEGT. The CDR3 DNA sequence: TGTGCCAGCACTCCGGGCAGTAGCAATCAGCCCCAGCATTTT. It specifies CASTPGSSNQPQHF.

The table lists this clonotype with many counts. V is TRBV16 and J is TRBJ1-1; 7 bases map to TRBD1. The CDR3 consists of 14 residues. Trimming cost V 4 bases and J 1 base; bases outside gene matches: 3. Looked up from germline, CDR1 is KGHSY and CDR2 is FQNENV. Written as DNA, the CDR3 is TGTGCCAGCAGCCCTCGACAGGGGAACACTGAAGCTTTCTTT. Translation: CASSPRQGNTEAFF.

The chain combines TRBV7-9 with TRBJ2-7; 7 bases map to TRBD1. Germline CDR1 reads SEHNR; CDR2 reads FQNEAQ (reference sequence). CDR3 size: 14 residues. The J segment lost 5 bases and the V segment lost 5 bases, leaving 9 bases of the junction unmatched. The CDR3 spells CASSEGVGTDEQYF. CDR3 in DNA: TGTGCCAGCAGCGAGGGCGTGGGGACAGACGAGCAGTACTTC.

This chain uses TRBV24-1 with TRBJ2-2; 8 nucleotides match TRBD2. The CDR3 runs to 15 residues. The germline gives CDR1 KGHDR, CDR2 SFDVKD. V lost 0 bases, J lost 7 bases, and 3 bases stayed unmatched. CDR3 region: CATSDLAGGGGELFF. In DNA, the CDR3 is TGTGCCACCAGTGATTTGGCGGGGGGCGGCGGGGAGCTGTTTTTT.

This clonotype was counted a few times. The gene calls are TRBV4-1 and TRBJ1-2; 7 positions match TRBD1. The CDR3 is 15 amino acids. CDR1 is MGHRA and CDR2 is YSYEKL in the germline V gene. Losses at the gene ends were 1 base for V and 3 bases for J; bases not matched to a gene: 5. This CDR3 reads CASSQVRDSYYGYTF. CDR3 nucleotides: TGCGCCAGCAGCCAAGTCCGGGACAGCTACTATGGCTACACCTTC.

The table lists this clonotype with a few counts. The rearrangement links TRBV28 to TRBJ1-6, with a tentative D call TRBD1 (5 bases). Germline V gene sequence: CDR1 MDHEN, CDR2 SYDVKM. The V end lost 5 bases, the J end lost 7 bases, and 18 bases lay between the germline ends. The CDR3 consists of 16 residues. The CDR3 reads CASSPVEKGRNSPLHF. Here the CDR3 DNA reads TGTGCCAGCAGTCCCGTCGAAAAGGGGAGAAATTCACCCCTCCACTTT.

V and J are TRBV19 and TRBJ2-1; perhaps TRBD2 as D (6 bases). Germline lookup yields CDR1 LNHDA and CDR2 SQIVND (reference sequence). Deletions cut 9 bases from V and 0 bases from J, with 9 bases between. This CDR3 has 13 residues. For the CDR3, the DNA is TGTGCCAGCCGCGGGGACTCCTACAATGAGCAGTTCTTC. It encodes CASRGDSYNEQFF. Full variable domain (remainder filled in from reference TRBV19 and TRBJ2-1): DGGITQSPKYLFRKEGQNVTLSCEQNLNHDAMYWYRQDPGQGLRLIYYSQIVNDFQKGDIAEGYSVSREKKESFPLTVTSAQKNPTAFYLCASRGDSYNEQFFGPGTRLTVL.

There are many counts of this clonotype. This chain uses TRBV10-1 with TRBJ1-5; no definite D call. The germline V gene encodes CDR1 WNHNN and CDR2 SYGVQD (reference sequence). CDR3 length equals 13 residues. V gave up 2 bases and J gave up 0 bases, with 2 bases separating them. CDR3 amino acids: CASSETSNQPQHF. The CDR3 bases are TGCGCCAGCAGTGAGACTAGCAATCAGCCCCAGCATTTT.

The J gene is TRBJ2-7, the V gene TRBV11-1, with 14 positions matching TRBD2. This CDR3 region has 14 residues. The V and J ends lost 3 bases and 7 bases, in that order; junction bases with no gene match: 2. Germline CDR1 reads SGHAT; CDR2 reads FQDESV (reference sequence). The CDR3: CASSFGLAGGEQYF. CDR3 in DNA: TGTGCCAGCAGCTTCGGACTAGCGGGGGGAGAGCAGTACTTC.

The chain uses TRBV28 and TRBJ1-5; D remains ambiguous. With 3 bases removed from V and 3 bases from J, the gap between germline ends came to 9 bases. Germline V CDR1 and CDR2: MDHEN, SYDVKM. The CDR3 runs to 14 residues. CDR3 DNA sequence: TGTGCCAGCAGTTTGAGCCAGCCCAATCAGCCCCAGCATTTT. Translating it yields CASSLSQPNQPQHF.

The CDR3 region is CSARDATLQETQYF. The CDR3 coding sequence is TGCAGTGCTAGAGATGCCACCCTCCAAGAGACCCAGTACTTC. V and J are TRBV20-1 and TRBJ2-5, with no clear D. Trimming cost V 0 bases and J 1 base, with 9 bases left between them. CDR3 length equals 14 residues. The V gene's germline CDR1 is DFQATT and CDR2 SNEGSKA (reference sequence).

This clonotype was seen more than once but under ten times. The chain is built from TRBV29-1 and TRBJ1-3; D ambiguous. The CDR3 sequence is 11 residues long. In germline, CDR1 is SQVTM, CDR2 ANQGSEA. Trimming removed 8 bases at V and 4 bases at J, with 9 bases between. The CDR3 loop reads CSLLSGNTIYF. CDR3 bases: TGCAGCCTATTATCGGGAAACACCATATATTTT.

The V call is TRBV5-1, the J call TRBJ2-5, with D possibly being TRBD2 (5 bases). The V gene's germline CDR1 is SGHRS and CDR2 YFSETQ. This CDR3 has 15 residues. Trimming cost V 1 base and J 1 base, with 11 bases left between them. The CDR3, as DNA: TGCGCCAGCAGCTTGTATGCGGGCCCCCAAGAGACCCAGTACTTC. It translates to CASSLYAGPQETQYF.

This chain joins TRBV20-1 and TRBJ1-5; D unclear. This CDR3 has 13 residues. V lost 4 bases and J lost 2, with 9 bases in between. Germline V gives CDR1 DFQATT, CDR2 SNEGSKA (reference sequence). CDR3 coding DNA: TGCAGTGCTAAAGAGGATGGCAATCAGCCCCAGCATTTT. Its protein is CSAKEDGNQPQHF.

In this sample, this clonotype turned up many times. The genes are TRBV9 and TRBJ2-3; TRBD1 agrees at 7 bases. Germline CDR1 SGDLS, CDR2 YYNGEE. There are 14 residues in the CDR3. V lost 4 bases to trimming and J lost 3 bases; unmatched junction nucleotides: 5. The CDR3 region has the DNA TGTGCCAGCAGCCTCCGGGACAGAACAGATACGCAGTATTTT. This sequence encodes CASSLRDRTDTQYF.

The sample holds a few counts of this clonotype. The chain carries TRBV7-9 and TRBJ1-5; D is ambiguous. Per germline, CDR1 SEHNR and CDR2 FQNEAQ (reference sequence). Trimming stripped 3 bases from V and 3 bases from J, with 9 bases between. This CDR3 has 14 amino acids. This CDR3 reads CASSFYGDNQPQHF. As DNA, the CDR3 is TGTGCCAGCAGCTTTTACGGGGACAATCAGCCCCAGCATTTT.

This rearrangement joins TRBV12-3 or TRBV12-4 to TRBJ1-1; D is uncertain. The germline V and J ends were trimmed by 1 base and 0 bases, with 6 bases remaining between them. This CDR3 comprises 14 residues. CDR3 sequence reads: CASSLEGVNTEAFF. CDR3 coding DNA: TGTGCCAGCAGTTTAGAAGGAGTGAACACTGAAGCTTTCTTT.

The chain links TRBV20-1 to TRBJ2-5, with 10 nucleotides matching TRBD2. The CDR3 consists of 15 residues. With 0 bases clipped from V and 4 bases from J, the junction kept 5 bases outside the gene matches. Germline CDR1 is DFQATT and CDR2 is SNEGSKA (reference sequence). The CDR3 nucleotides read TGCAGTGCTAGAGATCCTCCTAGCGGGAGAGAGACCCAGTACTTC. Its translation: CSARDPPSGRETQYF.

This clonotype was detected once. The CDR3 sequence: CASRTGSYEQYF. DNA for the CDR3: TGTGCCAGTCGAACGGGGTCCTACGAGCAGTACTTC. The chain joins TRBV6-5 to TRBJ2-7, with D tentatively TRBD2 (5 bases). V was clipped by 9 bases and J by 1 base, with 10 bases between them. This CDR3 is built from 12 residues. The germline gives CDR1 MNHEY, CDR2 SVGAGI.

The chain has TRBV28 and TRBJ2-1, with 14 bases lining up with TRBD2. The CDR3 is made up of 17 amino acids. V was clipped by 6 bases and J by 6 bases; unmatched bases: 10. Germline assignment: CDR1 MDHEN and CDR2 SYDVKM. The CDR3 region is CASRTSGRAGRVNEQFF. CDR3 sequence (DNA): TGTGCCAGCAGGACTAGCGGGAGGGCCGGCCGGGTCAATGAGCAGTTCTTC.

V usage is TRBV29-1 and J usage is TRBJ2-7; D is unclear. The CDR3 is 13 residues long. With 0 bases removed from V and 4 bases from J, the gap between germline ends came to 10 bases. Germline V lookup: CDR1 SQVTM, CDR2 ANQGSEA. In nucleotides, the CDR3 is TGCAGCGTTGAAGATAAAACGGAATACGAGCAGTACTTC. Protein product: CSVEDKTEYEQYF.

This clonotype was detected a few times. The J gene is TRBJ2-3, the V gene TRBV6-5, with TRBD1 matching over 7 bases. Germline V gene data show CDR1 as MNHEY and CDR2 as SVGAGI. This CDR3 is built from 18 residues. Trimming cost V 6 bases and J 5 bases; bases outside gene matches: 20. CDR3 DNA: TGTGCCAGCAGCATGACATATACAGGGGCAGGTTTAAGAGATACGCAGTATTTT. As protein: CASSMTYTGAGLRDTQYF.

This clonotype was picked up a small number of times. The chain uses TRBV7-9 and TRBJ2-1; 11 bases are shared with TRBD2. Trimming took 5 bases from V and 8 from J; bases not matched to a gene: 11. Germline V lookup: CDR1 SEHNR, CDR2 FQNEAQ (reference sequence). The CDR3 sequence is 16 residues long. The CDR3 bases are TGTGCCAGCAGCGTTGTAGCGGGAGGGACGAAGGATGAGCAGTTCTTC. The encoded protein is CASSVVAGGTKDEQFF.

The CDR3 region has the DNA TGTGCCAGCAGTAACGGCGGGAGGGTGTTCTTC. The encoded protein is CASSNGGRVFF. V gene TRBV2 combines with J gene TRBJ2-1; 9 bases map to TRBD2. CDR3 length equals 11 residues. Germline V gives CDR1 SNHLY, CDR2 FYNNEI. J was trimmed by 15 bases and V by 5 bases; bases with no gene match: 5.

The sample holds a few counts of this clonotype. The rearrangement links TRBV27 to TRBJ2-7, with TRBD1 matching over 9 bases. CDR1 is MNHEY, CDR2 SMNVEV, per germline (reference sequence). J lost 0 bases, V lost 3 bases, and 0 bases had no gene match. This CDR3 spans 14 amino acids. For the CDR3, the DNA is TGTGCCAGCAGTTTGACAGGGGGCTCCTACGAGCAGTACTTC. Protein sequence: CASSLTGGSYEQYF.

This clonotype was observed a few times. This may arise from a read error, as a much more abundant clone is one base away. This chain joins TRBV29-1 and TRBJ2-3; D is unclear. Germline V gene data show CDR1 as SQVTM and CDR2 as ANQGSEA. The V end was cut by 7 bases, the J end by 2 bases, with 4 bases between. This CDR3 region has 10 residues. Here the CDR3 DNA reads TGCAGCGCTGACACAGATACGCAGTATTTT. This sequence encodes CSADTDTQYF.

This clonotype was observed at least ten times. CDR3 amino acids: CASSVTRELIQYF. The CDR3 DNA reads TGTGCCAGCAGCGTTACCAGGGAACTCATTCAGTACTTC. The genes are TRBV7-8 and TRBJ2-4, with D possibly TRBD1 on 5 matching bases. The CDR3 covers 13 residues. Germline values: CDR1 SGHVS, CDR2 FQNEAQ. Trimming cost V 5 bases and J 9 bases, with 14 bases left between them.